Each of the 12 T cell receptor beta chains below was sequenced from the same sample in a study of technical replicates of blood from four donors. This table comes from immunoSEQ multiplex PCR, and its TCRdb copy is limited to in-frame clones, with some not included. This table holds around 69,000 clones, approximately 84% found once. Specimen: PBMCs. The receptors derive from a human donor in good health. Some clones in this sample may be carry-over from other donors' samples.

This rearrangement joins TRBV11-3 to TRBJ2-7; D is ambiguous. Trimming removed 1 base at V and 6 bases at J, with 10 bases between. This CDR3 contains 13 residues. CDR1 and CDR2 (germline): SGHNT, YENEEA. The CDR3 bases are TGTGCCAGCAGCTTAGTGTTACCCGGCGAGCAGTACTTC. This encodes CASSLVLPGEQYF.

The J gene is TRBJ2-2, the V gene TRBV5-1; the match to TRBD1 covers 7 bases. Germline CDR1 and CDR2: SGHRS and YFSETQ. J gave up 6 bases and V 3 bases, and 14 bases lay outside the gene matches. The CDR3 loop spans 17 amino acids. CDR3 in amino acids: CASSSGPGQARAGELFF. The CDR3 DNA reads as TGCGCCAGCAGCTCGGGCCCCGGACAGGCGAGGGCCGGGGAGCTGTTTTTT.

In this sample, this clone turned up once. CDR3 DNA sequence: TGTGCCAGCAGTCCGGACTCTAGCGCACAAGAGACCCAGTACTTC. It yields the protein CASSPDSSAQETQYF. This chain joins TRBV9 and TRBJ2-5, with D possibly matching TRBD2 (6 bases). The V end lost 5 bases, the J end lost 2 bases, and 16 bases lay between the germline ends. Per the germline V gene, CDR1 is SGDLS and CDR2 is YYNGEE. There are 15 residues in the CDR3.

The V gene is TRBV2, the J gene TRBJ2-5; TRBD2 aligns across 9 bases. The germline V gene encodes CDR1 SNHLY and CDR2 FYNNEI. The CDR3 spans 14 residues. V gave up 1 base and J gave up 4 bases; unmatched junction bases: 1. This CDR3 is CASSEGRGGETQYF. CDR3 sequence (DNA): TGTGCCAGCAGTGAAGGGCGGGGGGGAGAGACCCAGTACTTC.

The DNA of the CDR3 is TGTGCTAGTGGTTTGGCCCGGAATTCTGGAAAGGGAGAATATGGAAACACCATATATTTT. Translated: CASGLARNSGKGEYGNTIYF. The chain is built from TRBV12-5 and TRBJ1-3; no reliable D call. Germline-derived CDR1 and CDR2 are LGHNT and FRNRAP. CDR3 length: 20 residues. Between the trimmed V and J ends, which lost 1 base and 3 bases, there was a span of 25 bases.

V gene TRBV19 combines with J gene TRBJ2-1; 13 nucleotides align to TRBD2. CDR1 is LNHDA and CDR2 is SQIVND in the germline V gene (reference sequence). CDR3 length: 17 amino acids. Unmatched junction bases numbered 7, after V lost 4 bases and J lost 4 bases. The CDR3 nucleotides read TGTGCCAGTAGTACCGGGACTAGCGGGATTCAGTACAATGAGCAGTTCTTC. Protein sequence: CASSTGTSGIQYNEQFF.

The chain's CDR3 is CASSYRLAGISGELFF. As DNA, the CDR3 is TGTGCCAGCAGTTATAGACTAGCGGGGATTTCCGGGGAGCTGTTTTTT. The chain links TRBV2 to TRBJ2-2; 11 bases line up with TRBD2. CDR1 is SNHLY and CDR2 is FYNNEI in the germline V gene. CDR3 length equals 16 residues. V gave up 5 bases and J gave up 6 bases; unmatched junction bases: 8.

The chain uses TRBV7-9 and TRBJ2-1; no firm D call. Trimming cost V 1 base and J 9 bases, with 7 bases left between them. Germline lookup yields CDR1 SEHNR and CDR2 FQNEAQ (reference sequence). The CDR3 contains 12 residues. CDR3 amino acids: CASSLELSEQFF. The CDR3 DNA reads TGTGCCAGCAGCTTAGAACTCTCTGAGCAGTTCTTC.

The chain is built from TRBV6-1 and TRBJ1-2; 8 positions match TRBD1. V lost 10 bases and J lost 1; bases outside the gene matches: 8. This CDR3 is 14 amino acids long. Germline V gene sequence: CDR1 MNHNS, CDR2 SASEGT. The CDR3 here is CATAGTGDNYGYTF. Here the CDR3 DNA reads TGTGCCACCGCTGGGACAGGCGATAACTATGGCTACACCTTC.

The chain links TRBV9 to TRBJ2-7; 9 bases map to TRBD2. V was pared by 0 bases and J by 4 bases, with 5 bases of the junction left unmatched. CDR1 and CDR2 (germline): SGDLS, YYNGEE. CDR3 length: 15 residues. Written as DNA, the CDR3 is TGTGCCAGCAGCGTAGACAGCGGGAGGACGTACGAGCAGTACTTC. This sequence encodes CASSVDSGRTYEQYF.

The chain combines TRBV6-4 with TRBJ2-2; D might be TRBD2 (6 bases). Germline V gene sequence: CDR1 MRHNA, CDR2 SNTAGT. The V gene lost 6 bases and the J gene lost 4 bases, with 12 bases spanning the gap. The CDR3 runs 14 residues. The CDR3 DNA reads as TGTGCCAGCAGGGCTAGCGCTGGCACCGGGGAGCTGTTTTTT. Protein sequence: CASRASAGTGELFF.

The chain is built from TRBV7-3 and TRBJ2-1; D not resolved. Germline V lookup: CDR1 SGHTA, CDR2 FQGTGA. The CDR3 loop spans 12 amino acids. V was pared by 2 bases and J by 5 bases, with 4 bases between. The CDR3 DNA follows: TGTGCCAGCAGCTTACCGGACAATGAGCAGTTCTTC. Protein: CASSLPDNEQFF.